This entry concerns a single T cell receptor (beta chain). This may arise from a read error, as a much more abundant clone is one base away. Via MiXCR, TCRdb re-called the 5' RACE reads, giving one row per CDR3 protein. The data show about 80,000 distinct CDR3 sequences, about 13% seen once. The V end lost 5 bases, the J end lost 3 bases, and 5 bases lay between the germline ends. The CDR3 contains 11 residues. The V gene's germline CDR1 is MNHEY and CDR2 SVGEGT. These data belong to a study of early T cells in non-severe SARS-CoV-2 infection. Looking at the study overall: Sequencing was performed on bulk RNA from unsorted whole blood, leaving chains unpaired.

Sample: whole blood. The source is an adult who was a healthcare worker with PCR-confirmed SARS-CoV-2 infection or an uninfected control (not recorded which). The rearrangement joins TRBV6-2 or TRBV6-3 to TRBJ2-7; D is ambiguous. The CDR3 protein is CASSPDYEQYF. The CDR3 nucleotides read TGTGCCAGCAGTCCCGACTACGAGCAGTACTTC.